The 30 T cell receptor beta chains below come from one sample, sequenced in a study of blood T cell repertoires in COVID-19. Repertoires were generated with immunoSEQ multiplex PCR, while TCRdb's copy carries only in-frame clones and drops some. The sample includes about 100,000 clones, about 80% of them seen just once. Sample: peripheral blood. Receptor source: a woman aged 70 to 79 with acute or convalescent COVID-19.

This clone appeared a few times. The V and J genes are TRBV19 and TRBJ1-1; D perhaps matches TRBD1 (5 bases). V lost 8 bases, J lost 7 bases, and 14 bases lay in between. From germline, CDR1 is LNHDA and CDR2 SQIVND (reference sequence). The CDR3 length is 12 residues. The DNA for the CDR3 is TGTGCCAGTCGTTGGCAGGGTGGTGAAGCTTTCTTT. It specifies CASRWQGGEAFF. Full variable domain (rest looked up from reference TRBV19 and TRBJ1-1): DGGITQSPKYLFRKEGQNVTLSCEQNLNHDAMYWYRQDPGQGLRLIYYSQIVNDFQKGDIAEGYSVSREKKESFPLTVTSAQKNPTAFYLCASRWQGGEAFFGQGTRLTVV.

This clone has a single count. This chain uses TRBV21-1 with TRBJ2-2; TRBD1 is the table's D call, not checked against the DNA. TRBV21-1 is annotated as a pseudogene. This CDR3 comprises 15 residues. CDR3 in amino acids: CASRPGQGWAGELFF. CDR3 DNA sequence: TGTGCCAGCAGGCCGGGACAGGGATGGGCCGGGGAGCTGTTTTTT.

V usage is TRBV7-8 and J usage is TRBJ2-7; TRBD1 is a possible D gene (7 bases). The CDR3 is 14 residues long. The germline V and J ends were trimmed by 5 bases and 4 bases, with 15 bases remaining between them. Germline-derived CDR1 and CDR2 are SGHVS and FQNEAQ. The CDR3 region is CASSQDREVYEQYV. The DNA for the CDR3 is TGTGCCAGCAGCCAAGACAGGGAGGTGTACGAGCAGTACGTC.

The V gene is TRBV6-1, the J gene TRBJ1-2; tentatively, D is TRBD1 (5 bases). CDR1 and CDR2 from the germline V gene are MNHNS and SASEGT. V shed 5 bases and J shed 7 bases, with 17 bases lying between them. This CDR3 has 14 amino acids. Here the CDR3 reads CASSPGPPGGGYTF. The CDR3 DNA follows: TGTGCCAGCAGTCCCGGTCCCCCGGGGGGTGGCTACACCTTC.

The rearrangement uses TRBV10-3 and TRBJ2-7; tentatively, D is TRBD2 (6 bases). V was cut by 3 bases and J by 10 bases, with 13 bases left in between. The CDR3 totals 12 residues. Looked up from germline, CDR1 is ENHRY and CDR2 is SYGVKD. Here the CDR3 reads CAISERAAGQYF. The CDR3 DNA reads TGTGCCATCAGTGAAAGGGCCGCGGGACAGTACTTC.

The genes are TRBV19 and TRBJ2-1, with 12 positions matching TRBD2. Germline CDR1 reads LNHDA; CDR2 reads SQIVND (reference sequence). The CDR3 runs to 15 residues. J gave up 6 bases and V 4 bases, and 4 bases lay outside the gene matches. DNA for the CDR3: TGTGCCAGTAGTACCGGACTAGCGGGGCCCAATGAGCAGTTCTTC. It specifies CASSTGLAGPNEQFF.

This chain links TRBV6-1 with TRBJ2-5; 8 bases are shared with TRBD2. After removal of 2 bases from V and 2 bases from J, the junction contained 4 bases not matched to a gene. In germline, CDR1 is MNHNS, CDR2 SASEGT. This CDR3 comprises 15 residues. The CDR3 loop reads CASSEFGLAQETQYF. CDR3 in DNA: TGTGCCAGCAGTGAATTCGGACTAGCTCAAGAGACCCAGTACTTC.

The chain combines TRBV5-5 with TRBJ2-2; the D gene is possibly TRBD2 (6 bases). Germline CDR1 reads SGHKS; CDR2 reads YYEKEE (reference sequence). Deletions cut 0 bases from V and 5 bases from J, with 11 bases between. CDR3 length: 15 amino acids. DNA of the CDR3: TGTGCCAGCAGCTTGGTAGCGGATCGAACCGGGGAGCTGTTTTTT. It codes for CASSLVADRTGELFF.

The J gene is TRBJ2-5, the V gene TRBV24-1, with D maybe TRBD1 (5 bases). Germline V lookup: CDR1 KGHDR, CDR2 SFDVKD. Trimming stripped 7 bases from V and 4 bases from J, with 18 bases between. The CDR3 is 15 residues long. For the CDR3, the DNA is TGTGCCACCAGCTCGACAGTGGGCACTGGAGAGACCCAGTACTTC. This gives the protein CATSSTVGTGETQYF.

The rearrangement uses TRBV19 and TRBJ2-5, with TRBD2 identical over 14 bases. The ends lost 9 bases at V and 4 bases at J; junction bases unmatched: 7. This CDR3 region has 15 residues. Per germline, CDR1 LNHDA and CDR2 SQIVND (reference sequence). The CDR3 coding sequence is TGTGCCAGCCGAGGGACTAGCGGGGGATCAGAGACCCAGTACTTC. Amino acids: CASRGTSGGSETQYF.

This chain joins TRBV7-9 and TRBJ1-1; 8 bases fit TRBD1. From germline, CDR1 is SEHNR and CDR2 FQNEAQ (reference sequence). The V and J ends lost 4 bases and 1 base, in that order; junction bases with no gene match: 11. This CDR3 region has 17 residues. The CDR3 protein is CASSWIHPGTGNTEAFF. DNA for the CDR3: TGTGCCAGCAGCTGGATCCACCCCGGGACAGGGAACACTGAAGCTTTCTTT.

The chain couples TRBV5-1 to TRBJ2-3; D remains unclear. Germline V gives CDR1 SGHRS, CDR2 YFSETQ. CDR3 length: 14 amino acids. V shed 0 bases and J shed 6 bases, with 11 bases lying between them. CDR3 sequence reads: CASSLDSPRDTQYF. CDR3 coding DNA: TGCGCCAGCAGCTTGGATAGCCCTAGGGATACGCAGTATTTT.

As to this clone: An end of the junction differs from the germline gene, which may be a read error. The V call is TRBV28, the J call TRBJ1-2; D remains unclear. The CDR3 contains 14 residues. The germline V gene has CDR1 MDHEN and CDR2 SYDVKM. The CDR3 protein is CAISNVPGNNGYTF. CDR3 nucleotides: TGTGCCATCAGTAACGTCCCGGGGAACAATGGCTACACCTTC.

The CDR3: CASIITDTGELFF. The CDR3 DNA reads TGTGCCAGTATTATTACTGATACCGGGGAGCTGTTTTTT. V is TRBV19 and J is TRBJ2-2, with unresolved D. The CDR3 consists of 13 residues. V lost 7 bases and J 5 bases, leaving 11 bases between the germline ends. Germline loops: CDR1 LNHDA, CDR2 SQIVND (reference sequence).

J is TRBJ2-7 and V is TRBV21-1; the table's D call of TRBD2 was not tested on the DNA. TRBV21-1 is tagged as a pseudogene. CDR3 length equals 16 residues. CDR3 loop: CASSVHLAPRSYEQYV. In DNA, the CDR3 is TGTGCCAGCAGCGTACATCTAGCGCCCAGGTCCTACGAGCAGTACGTC.

The chain uses TRBV6-5 and TRBJ2-3; 8 bases align to TRBD2. Per the germline V gene, CDR1 is MNHEY and CDR2 is SVGAGI. The CDR3 extends over 15 amino acids. Losses at the gene ends were 6 bases for V and 8 bases for J; bases not matched to a gene: 13. Here the CDR3 DNA reads TGTGCCAGCAGAACGGGAGCGGGGGTGGGTGGTACGCAGTATTTT. Protein: CASRTGAGVGGTQYF.

This clone was found a few times. The genes are TRBV7-9 and TRBJ1-6; D is possibly TRBD1 (5 bases). The CDR3 totals 13 residues. Trimming removed 4 bases at V and 8 bases at J, with 9 bases between. Germline V CDR1 and CDR2: SEHNR, FQNEAQ (reference sequence). CDR3 amino acids: CASSWGGDSPLHF. CDR3 nucleotides: TGTGCCAGCAGCTGGGGGGGTGATTCACCCCTCCACTTT.

The chain couples TRBV3-1 (or the pseudogene TRBV3-2) to TRBJ1-3, with D possibly matching TRBD1 (6 bases). The germline V gene encodes CDR1 LGHDT and CDR2 YNNKEL (reference sequence). This CDR3 is 15 amino acids long. Trimming took off 1 base at V and 1 base at J, with 8 bases between the two ends. CDR3 sequence (DNA): TGTGCCAGCAGCCAAGGCAGGGGATCTGGAAACACCATATATTTT. Translated: CASSQGRGSGNTIYF.

The chain joins TRBV5-1 to TRBJ1-1; 8 nucleotides line up with TRBD1. The CDR3 has 14 amino acids. The germline CDR1 and CDR2 sequences are SGHRS and YFSETQ. V lost 5 bases, J lost 4 bases, and 7 bases stayed unmatched. In DNA, the CDR3 is TGCGCCAGCAGTCCACCTACAGGGGGCACTGAAGCTTTCTTT. Translated, it gives CASSPPTGGTEAFF.

The V and J genes are TRBV11-2 and TRBJ1-2; D is unclear. Germline V CDR1 and CDR2: SGHAT, FQNNGV. V was pared by 5 bases and J by 3 bases, with 13 bases between. CDR3 size: 14 residues. This CDR3 reads CASSLTDKYYGYTF. The CDR3 bases are TGTGCCAGCAGCCTAACCGACAAGTACTATGGCTACACCTTC.

This clone was counted between two and nine times. This rearrangement joins TRBV19 to TRBJ1-1, with D possibly matching TRBD1 (6 bases). CDR3 length: 14 amino acids. Trimming pared 6 bases from V and 4 bases from J, leaving 15 bases between. The germline V gene encodes CDR1 LNHDA and CDR2 SQIVND (reference sequence). CDR3 sequence (DNA): TGTGCCAGTAGACTACAGGGTGCAAGCACTGAAGCTTTCTTT. Amino acid sequence: CASRLQGASTEAFF.

This sequence joins TRBV6-2 or TRBV6-3 and TRBJ2-1; D may be TRBD1 (5 bases). The V and J ends lost 0 bases and 4 bases respectively, with 10 bases between them. CDR3 size: 15 residues. Germline-derived CDR1 and CDR2 are MNHEY and SVGEGT. CDR3 DNA: TGTGCCAGCAGTTACTCGACGAGACAGTACAATGAGCAGTTCTTC. It codes for CASSYSTRQYNEQFF.

Points on this clone: This sample includes further DNA sequences coding for the same CDR3. V usage is TRBV10-2 and J usage is TRBJ2-3; D gene ambiguous. CDR3 length: 14 amino acids. V shed 3 bases and J shed 0 bases, with 7 bases lying between them. Germline-derived CDR1 and CDR2 are WSHSY and SAAADI. CDR3 protein: CASSELTSTDTQYF. CDR3 nucleotides: TGCGCCAGCAGTGAACTTACTAGCACAGATACGCAGTATTTT.

The rearrangement uses TRBV6-1 and TRBJ2-7, with 8 bases matching TRBD2. The CDR3 has 15 residues. Germline lookup yields CDR1 MNHNS and CDR2 SASEGT. V lost 1 base, J lost 3 bases, and 5 bases stayed unmatched. The CDR3, as DNA: TGTGCCAGCAGTGAAGGAACTAGCGGATACTACGAGCAGTACTTC. Amino acid sequence: CASSEGTSGYYEQYF.

This chain joins TRBV23-1 and TRBJ2-7; possible D gene TRBD1, 6 bases. TRBV23-1 qualifies as an ORF whose function is uncertain. This CDR3 is 15 amino acids long. The V end lost 2 bases, the J end lost 8 bases, and 19 bases lay between the germline ends. The DNA for the CDR3 is TGCGCCAGCAGTCAACCGGGACGTACAGGGTTCAAGCAGTACTTC. Its translation is CASSQPGRTGFKQYF.

V usage is TRBV7-8 and J usage is TRBJ2-5; 9 nucleotides line up with TRBD1. V shed 1 base and J 4 bases; nucleotides not matched to a gene: 10. Germline V gives CDR1 SGHVS, CDR2 FQNEAQ. The CDR3 runs to 17 residues. The CDR3 bases are TGTGCCAGCAGCTTAGTGCTCCCGGGACAGGGCTCAGAGACCCAGTACTTC. It codes for CASSLVLPGQGSETQYF.

This clone was seen a handful of times. This chain uses TRBV7-2 with TRBJ2-3; perhaps TRBD1 as D (5 bases). Germline V gene data show CDR1 as SGHTA and CDR2 as FQGNSA. CDR3 length: 13 residues. The ends were cut back, 7 bases at V and 2 bases at J, with 10 bases in the middle. The CDR3 protein is CASMGPYTDTQYF. The CDR3 DNA follows: TGTGCCAGCATGGGGCCTTACACAGATACGCAGTATTTT.

The chain couples TRBV6-5 to TRBJ1-1, with D possibly being TRBD1 (5 bases). The CDR3 runs 14 residues. The germline CDR1 and CDR2 sequences are MNHEY and SVGAGI. The germline V and J ends were trimmed by 7 bases and 1 base, with 13 bases remaining between them. Here the CDR3 reads CASIYDRKNTEAFF. In nucleotides, the CDR3 is TGTGCCAGCATATACGACAGAAAGAACACTGAAGCTTTCTTT.

J is TRBJ2-5 and V is TRBV9, with 9 bases identical to TRBD1. V shed 5 bases and J 5 bases; nucleotides not matched to a gene: 10. The CDR3 runs 15 residues. Germline V gives CDR1 SGDLS, CDR2 YYNGEE. CDR3 bases: TGTGCCAGCAGTTATAGACAGGGGGGCGAGGAGACCCAGTACTTC. Encoded protein: CASSYRQGGEETQYF. The variable domain in full, completed from reference TRBV9 and TRBJ2-5, reads DSGVTQTPKHLITATGQRVTLRCSPRSGDLSVYWYQQSLDQGLQFLIQYYNGEERAKGNILERFSAQQFPDLHSELNLSSLELGDSALYFCASSYRQGGEETQYFGPGTRLLVL.

This chain links TRBV9 with TRBJ2-1; D uncertain. CDR1 and CDR2 from the germline V gene are SGDLS and YYNGEE. V lost 4 bases, J lost 7 bases, and 9 bases lay in between. The CDR3 is made up of 12 amino acids. The CDR3 region has the DNA TGTGCCAGCAGCCCCCCCGTGAATGAGCAGTTCTTC. Translating gives CASSPPVNEQFF.